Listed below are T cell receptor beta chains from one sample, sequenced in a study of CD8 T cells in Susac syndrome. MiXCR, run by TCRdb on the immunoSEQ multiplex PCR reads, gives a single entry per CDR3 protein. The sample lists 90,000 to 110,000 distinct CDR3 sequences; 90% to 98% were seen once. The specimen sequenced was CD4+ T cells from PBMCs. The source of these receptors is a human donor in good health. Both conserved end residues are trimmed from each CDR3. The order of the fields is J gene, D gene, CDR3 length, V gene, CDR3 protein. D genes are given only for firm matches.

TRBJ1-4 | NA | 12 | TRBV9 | ASSGRGVDRKLF
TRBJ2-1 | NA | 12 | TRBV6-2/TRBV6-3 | ASSPRAGDNEQF
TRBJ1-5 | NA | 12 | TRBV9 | ASSTGPQGQPQH
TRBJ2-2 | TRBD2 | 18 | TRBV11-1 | ASSRLPSGRKLKTTGELF
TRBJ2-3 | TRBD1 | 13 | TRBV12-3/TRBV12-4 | ASSRGTGVTDTQY
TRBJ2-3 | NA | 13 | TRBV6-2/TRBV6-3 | ASSYSMAITDTQY
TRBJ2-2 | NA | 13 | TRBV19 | ASTMWTAVTGELF
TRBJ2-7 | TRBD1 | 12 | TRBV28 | ASSSYRGTYEQY
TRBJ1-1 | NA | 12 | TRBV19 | ASSVDSIGTEAF
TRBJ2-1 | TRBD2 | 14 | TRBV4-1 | ASSQQGTSGTNEQF
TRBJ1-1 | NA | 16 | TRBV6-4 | ASTQLTASLIRGTEAF
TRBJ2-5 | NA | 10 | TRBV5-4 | ASSLLQETQY
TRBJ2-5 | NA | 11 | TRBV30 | AWTGRGTETQY
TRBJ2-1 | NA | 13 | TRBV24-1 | ATSDASTGDNEQF
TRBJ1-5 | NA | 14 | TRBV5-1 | ASSPRGLSFNQPQH
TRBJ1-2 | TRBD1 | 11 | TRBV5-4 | ASSVQGARGYT
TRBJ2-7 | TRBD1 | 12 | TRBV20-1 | SAYYSRQGYEQY
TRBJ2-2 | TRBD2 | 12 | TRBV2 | ASHWEGAVGELF
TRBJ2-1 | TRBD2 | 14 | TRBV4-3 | ASSQVSRGGNNEQF
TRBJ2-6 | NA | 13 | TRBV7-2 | ASSFTGTGANVLT
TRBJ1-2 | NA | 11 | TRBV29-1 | SVGGRVEDGYT
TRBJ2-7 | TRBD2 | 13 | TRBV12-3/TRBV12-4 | ASSPRASGYYEQY
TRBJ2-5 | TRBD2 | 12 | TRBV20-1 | SARPGLALETQY
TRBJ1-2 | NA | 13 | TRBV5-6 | ASSLGSVRGGGYT
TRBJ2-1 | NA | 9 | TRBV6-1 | ASREGNEQF
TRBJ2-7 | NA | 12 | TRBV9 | ASSVEQDHYEQY
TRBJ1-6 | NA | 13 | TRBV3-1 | ASSPRSSYNSPLH
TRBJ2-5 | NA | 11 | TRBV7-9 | ASGGTSRETQY
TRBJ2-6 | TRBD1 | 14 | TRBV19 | ASAPGQNSGANVLT
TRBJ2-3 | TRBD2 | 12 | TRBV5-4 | ASRLTSGGTTQY
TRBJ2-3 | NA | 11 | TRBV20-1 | SARLPLTDTQY
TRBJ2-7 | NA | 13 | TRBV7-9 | ASSQTGFPSYEQY
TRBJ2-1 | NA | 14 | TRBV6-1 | ASSVQGRAAYNEQF
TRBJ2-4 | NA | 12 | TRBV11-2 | ASSLIGGKNIQY
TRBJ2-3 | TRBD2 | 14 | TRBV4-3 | ASSQRSGRGTDTQY
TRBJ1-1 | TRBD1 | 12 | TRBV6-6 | ASSTRTGVLEAF
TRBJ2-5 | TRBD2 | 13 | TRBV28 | ASSSGLAVQETQY